The rows below give T cell receptor beta chains drawn from one sample of a study of T-cell reconstitution after alpha-beta-depleted transplantation in children. TCRdb passed the PCR reads through MiXCR, listing each CDR3 protein once. The repertoire includes about 900,000 distinct CDR3 sequences, 25% to 35% of them detected once, and under 30% sits in the top ten. The sample in question was PBMCs, mostly from graft donor cells, obtained 360 days after TCRalphabeta/CD19-depleted stem cell transplant. The receptors originated from a boy under three years old who had a stem cell transplant for SCID, so the T cells may come from the graft donor. CDR3s include the opening cysteine and the closing phenylalanine or tryptophan. A D gene is named only where the DNA matches it firmly. Clone size is not always given. Where it is, it says once, few, many or a class for expanded clones.

>.|TRBJ1-1|TRBV12-3/TRBV12-4|few
TGTGCCAGCAGTCCGCGAGGGGGGACGACTGAAGCTTTCTTT
CASSPRGGTTEAFF
>TRBD2|TRBJ2-3|TRBV7-9|.
TGTGCCAGCGTCCATAGCGGGGCCCCCGCAGATACGCAGTATTTT
CASVHSGAPADTQYF
>.|TRBJ1-2|TRBV20-1|few
TGCAGTGCTAGAGATCGTAGCAGGGGACCCTATGGCTACACCTTC
CSARDRSRGPYGYTF
>.|TRBJ1-4|TRBV4-1|few
TGCGCCAGCAGCCAAGCTCCGTCGACAGGCCGGAATGAAAAACTGTTTTTT
CASSQAPSTGRNEKLFF
>.|TRBJ2-7|TRBV27|few
TGTGCCAGCAGTCCAGAACTAAGGTCGAGGGAGCAGTACTTC
CASSPELRSREQYF
>.|TRBJ2-7|TRBV12-3/TRBV12-4|few
TGTGCCAGCAGTATATACTCCTACGAGCAGTACTTC
CASSIYSYEQYF
>.|TRBJ1-2|TRBV20-1|once
TGCAGTGCTAGAGATCAAGGGGGGCGCCCCTATGGCTACACCTTC
CSARDQGGRPYGYTF
>TRBD1|TRBJ2-2|TRBV12-3/TRBV12-4|.
TGTGCCAGCAGGACCCTACAGGGGATTCCCAGAGAGAACACCGGGGAGCTGTTTTTT
CASRTLQGIPRENTGELFF
>.|TRBJ2-5|TRBV30|.
TGTGCCTGGAGTGGGACGGGAGATCTCCAAGAGACCCAGTACTTC
CAWSGTGDLQETQYF
>TRBD1|TRBJ2-7|TRBV7-6|.
TGTGCCAGCAGCTCGAACTCCCCGGGACAGGGAGTCTACGAGCAGTACTTC
CASSSNSPGQGVYEQYF
>TRBD2|TRBJ2-1|TRBV2|.
TGTGCCAGCAAGGTCATGACAGGCAGGCGGGGGGTACACCGGTTGGGGCAGTTCTTC
CASKVMTGRRGVHRLGQFF
>.|TRBJ2-5|TRBV6-5|.
TGTGCCAGCAGTTATGGGTCAGGGACCTTACAAGAGACCCAGTACTTC
CASSYGSGTLQETQYF
>.|TRBJ2-5|TRBV10-3|few
TGTGCCATCAGTGAGCCCGCCCAAGAGACCCAGTACTTC
CAISEPAQETQYF
>.|TRBJ1-5|TRBV5-6|.
TGTGCCAGCAGCTACGGAGCCGGTCAGCCCCAGCATTTT
CASSYGAGQPQHF
>.|TRBJ1-1|TRBV4-2|few
TGTGCCAGCAGCCAAAAGATAATGGGGGGGGTGAACACTGAAGCTTTCTTT
CASSQKIMGGVNTEAFF
>.|TRBJ1-6|TRBV5-1|.
TGCGCCAGCAGCCCCCGGGACGGAGATTCACCCCTCCACTTT
CASSPRDGDSPLHF
>TRBD2|TRBJ2-7|TRBV24-1|.
TGTGCCACCAGTGATTACTTGGAGGGAGGGGAAGCCTACGAGCAGTACTTC
CATSDYLEGGEAYEQYF
>TRBD2|TRBJ2-5|TRBV3-1|few
TGTGCCAGCAGCCAAGATAGAAGGCGGGGGGGCAGGGAGACCCAGTACTTC
CASSQDRRRGGRETQYF
>.|TRBJ2-7|TRBV4-3|many
TGCGCCAGCAGCCAAGGTCCGGGCTACGAGCAGTACTTC
CASSQGPGYEQYF
>TRBD2|TRBJ2-1|TRBV4-2|.
TGTGCCAGCAGCCAAGATAAGGGCGAGTTGGGGAGCGGGGGGGTTGTTGAGCAGTTCTTC
CASSQDKGELGSGGVVEQFF
>TRBD1|TRBJ1-1|TRBV6-5|few
TGTGCCAGCAGTTCATGGACAGGGTTCATGAACACTGAAGCTTTCTTT
CASSSWTGFMNTEAFF
>.|TRBJ2-7|TRBV20-1|.
TGCAGTGCTAGCCACATAGCCGAGCAGTACTTC
CSASHIAEQYF
>.|TRBJ2-1|TRBV10-3|few
TGTGCCATCAGTGAACTCTACAATGAGCAGTTCTTC
CAISELYNEQFF
>TRBD1|TRBJ2-5|TRBV12-3/TRBV12-4|few
TGTGCCAGCTCCCCAGGGGACAGAGAAGAGACCCAGTACTTC
CASSPGDREETQYF
>.|TRBJ2-2|TRBV6-5|.
TGTGCCAGCAGACTCGGACTACTGGACACCGGGGAGCTGTTTTTT
CASRLGLLDTGELFF
>.|TRBJ1-3|TRBV29-1|.
TGCAGCGTTGAAAAGGGCTTTGGTGGAAACACCATATATTTT
CSVEKGFGGNTIYF
>TRBD2|TRBJ2-1|TRBV12-3/TRBV12-4|.
TGTGCCAGCAGCTCCGGGACTAGCGGGGGTGAGCAGTTCTTC
CASSSGTSGGEQFF
>.|TRBJ1-2|TRBV29-1|.
TGCAGCGTCGTACGAGGGGCATCTGGCTACACCTTC
CSVVRGASGYTF
>TRBD2|TRBJ2-5|TRBV6-5|few
TGTGCCAGCAGTTCCGGAAAACTAGCGGGGGGAACCGGGACCCAGTACTTC
CASSSGKLAGGTGTQYF
>TRBD2|TRBJ2-1|TRBV7-7|.
TGTGCCAGCAGCTTAGGGCCCCTCCTTAGCGGGGGGCAGTACAATGAGCAGTTCTTC
CASSLGPLLSGGQYNEQFF
>.|TRBJ1-3|TRBV25-1|.
TGTGCCAGCAAGTTCGGAAACACCATATATTTT
CASKFGNTIYF
>.|TRBJ1-5|TRBV28|.
TGTGCCAGTATCCGGGGAGGACCTAATCAGCCCCAGCATTTT
CASIRGGPNQPQHF
>TRBD1|TRBJ2-3|TRBV18|.
TGTGCCAGCTCACGGGGACAGGAATCAGATACGCAGTATTTT
CASSRGQESDTQYF
>.|TRBJ1-3|TRBV4-1|few
TGCGCCAGCAGCCTTACAGGGCACACCATATATTTT
CASSLTGHTIYF
>TRBD2|TRBJ2-1|TRBV10-3|few
TGTGCCATCAGTGGTGTAGCCCTAGCGGGGGGCTACAATGAGCAGTTCTTC
CAISGVALAGGYNEQFF
>TRBD2|TRBJ2-1|TRBV5-1|few
TGCGCCAGCTTCCAAAGCGGGGTCGGGGCTGAGCAGTTCTTC
CASFQSGVGAEQFF
>.|TRBJ2-2|TRBV7-9|few
TGTGCTAGGACAGAACCCAAGAACACCGGGGAGCTGTTTTTT
CARTEPKNTGELFF
>.|TRBJ2-3|TRBV4-1|few
TGCGCCAGCAGCCAAGATACCCGGACAGGCACAGATACGCAGTATTTT
CASSQDTRTGTDTQYF
>TRBD1|TRBJ1-4|TRBV29-1|many
TGCAGCGTCGGGACAGGGCTAAATGAAAAACTGTTTTTT
CSVGTGLNEKLFF
>TRBD2|TRBJ2-7|TRBV4-2|once
TGTGCCAGCAGCCAAGAGTCTAGCGGGGCCTACGAGCAGTACTTC
CASSQESSGAYEQYF
>.|TRBJ1-6|TRBV5-1|few
TGCGCCAGCAGCTTGAGGGGAGGCAGCTCCTATAATTCACCCCTCCACTTT
CASSLRGGSSYNSPLHF
>.|TRBJ2-1|TRBV27|.
TGTGCCAGCAGTTTGGGAGTAGGGTGGGGGCGCCCCCTGTTCAATGAGCAGTTCTTC
CASSLGVGWGRPLFNEQFF
>TRBD1|TRBJ1-2|TRBV12-3/TRBV12-4|.
TGTGCCAGCAGTACACCAGGACAGGGTTTAGGCGGCTACACCTTC
CASSTPGQGLGGYTF
>TRBD1|TRBJ2-7|TRBV6-2/TRBV6-3|.
TGTGCCAGCAGCCCCGACAGGGCATTGACCTACGAGCAGTACTTC
CASSPDRALTYEQYF
>TRBD2|TRBJ2-3|TRBV5-1|.
TGCGCCAGCACCCGAATAGCGGGGAGCACAGATACGCAGTATTTT
CASTRIAGSTDTQYF
>TRBD2|TRBJ2-5|TRBV29-1|.
TGCAGCGTTGAAGATTGGGCGGGGGGGCCCCAAGAGACCCAGTACTTC
CSVEDWAGGPQETQYF
>.|TRBJ2-4|TRBV14|few
TGTGCCAGCAGCCAAGGGGGGGCAAACATTCAGTACTTC
CASSQGGANIQYF